This record covers a single T cell receptor (beta chain). Its antigen is as yet unknown. TCRdb recomputed calls from the RT-PCR reads with MiXCR, one row per CDR3 protein. The repertoire holds over 800,000 distinct CDR3 sequences, with roughly 20% as singletons. The source of the sample is a study of response to subunit inactivated influenza vaccine. Overall study results and limits: After each seasonal influenza vaccination, few new T cells are recruited, the authors suggested.

The CDR3 loop spans 15 amino acids. The germline CDR1 and CDR2 sequences are MNHEY and SVGEGT. J lost 5 bases, V lost 0 bases, and 5 bases had no gene match. The receptor comes from a man in his fifties or sixties who received an inactivated influenza vaccine. The chain combines TRBV6-2 or TRBV6-3 with TRBJ2-7; 9 bases match TRBD2. The sequencing here drew on PBMCs from blood, taken roughly 5 days after vaccination. CDR3 nucleotides: TGTGCCAGCAGTTACTCAGGGACTAGCAACGACGAGCAGTACTTC. Amino acid sequence: CASSYSGTSNDEQYF.